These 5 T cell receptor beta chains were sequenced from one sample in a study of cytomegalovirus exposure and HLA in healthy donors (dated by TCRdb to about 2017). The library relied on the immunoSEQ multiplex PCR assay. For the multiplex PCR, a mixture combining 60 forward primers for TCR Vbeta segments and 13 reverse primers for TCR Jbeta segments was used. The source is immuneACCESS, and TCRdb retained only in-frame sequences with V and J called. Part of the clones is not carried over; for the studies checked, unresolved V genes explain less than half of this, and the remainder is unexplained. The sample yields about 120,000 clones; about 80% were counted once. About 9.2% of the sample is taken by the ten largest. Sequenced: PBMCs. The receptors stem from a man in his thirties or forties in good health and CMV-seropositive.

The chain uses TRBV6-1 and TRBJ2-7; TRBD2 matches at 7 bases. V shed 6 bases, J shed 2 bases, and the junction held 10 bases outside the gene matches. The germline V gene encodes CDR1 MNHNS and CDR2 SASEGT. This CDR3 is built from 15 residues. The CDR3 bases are TGTGCCAGCAGCGCCCTCCTGGGGGGGGCCTACGAGCAGTACTTC. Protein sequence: CASSALLGGAYEQYF.

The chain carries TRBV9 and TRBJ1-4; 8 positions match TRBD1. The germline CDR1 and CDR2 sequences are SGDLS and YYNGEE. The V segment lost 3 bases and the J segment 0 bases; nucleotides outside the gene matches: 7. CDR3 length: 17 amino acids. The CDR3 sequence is CASSGGQGGPTNEKLFF. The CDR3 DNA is TGTGCCAGCAGCGGTGGACAGGGTGGCCCAACTAATGAAAAACTGTTTTTT.

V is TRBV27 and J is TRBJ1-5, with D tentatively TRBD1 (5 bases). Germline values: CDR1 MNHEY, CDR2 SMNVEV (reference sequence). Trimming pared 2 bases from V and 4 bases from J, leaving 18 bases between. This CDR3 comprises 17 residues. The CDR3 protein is CASSLRPPGRANQPQHF. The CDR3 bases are TGTGCCAGCAGTTTAAGGCCCCCCGGCAGGGCGAATCAGCCCCAGCATTTT.

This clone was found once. CDR3 in amino acids: CSVDAAGGHYEQYF. The CDR3 DNA reads TGCAGCGTTGATGCAGCGGGGGGACACTACGAGCAGTACTTC. The chain uses TRBV29-1 and TRBJ2-7; 9 nucleotides match TRBD2. The junction had 6 bases not matched to a gene; V was cut back by 3 bases and J by 3 bases. The germline V gene has CDR1 SQVTM and CDR2 ANQGSEA. This CDR3 has 14 residues.

The CDR3 reads CASSLITGSTYGYTF. In DNA form, the CDR3 reads TGCGCCAGCAGCTTGATAACGGGATCGACCTATGGCTACACCTTC. This sequence joins TRBV5-1 and TRBJ1-2; D remains ambiguous. CDR3 size: 15 residues. The germline V gene encodes CDR1 SGHRS and CDR2 YFSETQ. The V and J ends lost 1 base and 4 bases respectively, with 14 bases between them.